This T cell receptor beta chain comes out of a study of blood T cell repertoires in COVID-19. Across the whole study: Spain, Italy and the United States supplied samples that represented acute and convalescent COVID-19. PBMCs, B-cell-depleted T cells, or T cells were the source of the cDNA or gDNA that made up the material.

Source study methods: For nucleated cells, counts were estimated from reference gene primer amplification. Some clones are missing from TCRdb's copy, which holds only in-frame ones; the method was immunoSEQ multiplex PCR. D and trimming were read from the DNA, whereas the V and J calls and clone size are those reported in that table. The profile covers just over 650,000 clones, with about 87% appearing a single time and about 0.24% taken by the ten largest. Germline loops: CDR1 SGDLS, CDR2 YYNGEE. The CDR3 is 16 residues long. With 4 bases removed from V and 4 bases from J, the gap between germline ends came to 20 bases. The count of this clone is one.

This sequence originates from a woman under 30 with acute or convalescent COVID-19. The chain recombines TRBV9 with TRBJ1-2, with a possible D match to TRBD1 (5 bases). Sequenced input: peripheral blood. CDR3 sequence: CASSTREGLSGYGYTF. CDR3 DNA: TGTGCCAGCAGCACCAGGGAAGGGCTATCCGGCTATGGCTACACCTTC.